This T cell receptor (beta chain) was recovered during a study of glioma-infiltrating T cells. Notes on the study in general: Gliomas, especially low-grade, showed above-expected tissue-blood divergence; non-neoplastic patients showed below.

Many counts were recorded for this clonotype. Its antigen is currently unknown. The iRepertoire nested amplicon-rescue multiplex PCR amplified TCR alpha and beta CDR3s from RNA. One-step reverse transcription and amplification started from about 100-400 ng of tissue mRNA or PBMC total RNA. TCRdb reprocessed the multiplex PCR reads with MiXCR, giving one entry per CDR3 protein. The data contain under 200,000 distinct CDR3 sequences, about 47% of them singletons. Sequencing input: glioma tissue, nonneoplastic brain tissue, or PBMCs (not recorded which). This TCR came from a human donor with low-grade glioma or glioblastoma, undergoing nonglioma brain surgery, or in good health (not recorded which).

The CDR3 is CSAQPGGTQYF. The CDR3 nucleotides are TGCAGTGCTCAACCGGGGGGGACCCAGTACTTC. J is TRBJ2-5 and V is TRBV20-1, with 7 bases aligning to TRBD2. The CDR3 covers 11 residues. Germline CDR1 and CDR2: DFQATT and SNEGSKA (reference sequence). Trimming removed 5 bases from V and 7 bases from J; junction bases left unmatched: 4.